These T cell receptor beta chains were read from a single sample in a study of identical twins. Each CDR3 protein gets one entry after TCRdb re-called the 5' RACE reads with MiXCR. The sample has about 300,000 distinct CDR3 sequences; 12% are singletons. These data were likewise used in another study, on yellow fever vaccine responses in identical twins.

Sequences were obtained from CD8+ T cells sorted from blood. These receptors all stem from a woman younger than 30 in good health. The CDR3 runs from the conserved cysteine through the conserved F or W. The D gene is left open where the match is weak. Rows give clone size only sometimes, using once, few, many, or a class for an expanded clone.

TRBV6-1	.	.	17	TRBJ2-1	TGTGCCAGCAGTGGTCCTAGCTCCGGCCGGGCTTACAATGAGCAGTTCTTC	CASSGPSSGRAYNEQFF
TRBV4-1	.	few	14	TRBJ1-1	TGCGCCAGCAGCCAGGGAATGGCGGGAACTGAAGCTTTCTTT	CASSQGMAGTEAFF
TRBV4-1	TRBD2	many	18	TRBJ2-1	TGCGCCAGCAGCCAGGACCTAGCGGGGGCCAACCTGGGCTATGAGCAGTTCTTC	CASSQDLAGANLGYEQFF
TRBV29-1	TRBD2	many	13	TRBJ2-7	TGCAGCGTTGAAACGGGAGGGGGCTACGAGCAGTACTTC	CSVETGGGYEQYF
TRBV7-6	TRBD1	many	14	TRBJ2-1	TGTGCCAGCAGCTTATCCCAGACAGGGAATGAGCAGTTCTTC	CASSLSQTGNEQFF
TRBV4-2	.	.	17	TRBJ2-3	TGTGCCAGCAGCCAAGGAGGAAGGAGCGGCCTGACCGATACGCAGTATTTT	CASSQGGRSGLTDTQYF
TRBV7-9	TRBD1	few	17	TRBJ2-5	TGTGCCAGCAGCTCAACTGACCTGGGACAGCGAAGCGAGACCCAGTACTTC	CASSSTDLGQRSETQYF
TRBV7-6	TRBD2	few	17	TRBJ2-1	TGTGCCAGCAGCTTAGCCGGGGTAGCGGGAGTTTTGGATGAGCAGTTCTTC	CASSLAGVAGVLDEQFF
TRBV4-1	.	few	13	TRBJ2-1	TGCGCCAGCAGCCAAGGTCTCGGGAGTGAGCAGTTCTTC	CASSQGLGSEQFF
TRBV20-1	TRBD2	many	18	TRBJ2-1	TGCAGTGCTAGGTTGCTAGCGGGAGTCTCGAGCTCCTACAATGAGCAGTTCTTC	CSARLLAGVSSSYNEQFF
TRBV20-1	.	few	12	TRBJ1-1	TGCAGTGCTAGAGATGACAGCCTTGAAGCTTTCTTT	CSARDDSLEAFF
TRBV3-1	.	few	15	TRBJ2-3	TGTGCCAGCAGCCAAGATAGGACGGGCACAGATACGCAGTATTTT	CASSQDRTGTDTQYF
TRBV3-1	.	.	14	TRBJ2-1	TGTGCCAGCGAGGGGCGGCCTTCCTACAATGAGCAGTTCTTC	CASEGRPSYNEQFF
TRBV3-1	.	many	14	TRBJ2-1	TGTGCCAGCAGCCAATTCGGGAGAGTGAATGAGCAGTTCTTC	CASSQFGRVNEQFF
TRBV12-5	.	few	16	TRBJ1-6	TGTGCTAGTGGTCCGGTCGGGGCGGGTTATAATTCACCCCTCCACTTT	CASGPVGAGYNSPLHF
TRBV7-7	.	few	14	TRBJ2-5	TGTGCCAGCAGCTTAGTGCAGGACGTAGAGACCCAGTACTTC	CASSLVQDVETQYF
TRBV27	.	.	11	TRBJ2-1	TGTGCCAGCAGTTTGACCGGGGTGCAGTTCTTC	CASSLTGVQFF
TRBV24-1	TRBD2	.	14	TRBJ2-1	TGTGCCACCATGGCTAGCGGAGTCTACAATGAGCAGTTCTTC	CATMASGVYNEQFF
TRBV3-1	.	.	18	TRBJ2-2	TGTGCCAGCAGCAAAGGCCCTGGGGCACGTCGACACATCGGGGAGCTGTTTTTT	CASSKGPGARRHIGELFF
TRBV5-1	.	few	13	TRBJ2-7	TGCGCCAGCAGCCTGCTTACAGATTACGAGCAGTACTTC	CASSLLTDYEQYF
TRBV7-8	.	few	16	TRBJ2-6	TGTGCCAGCAGCTTAGCCGGTAGCTCTGGGGCCAACGTCCTGACTTTC	CASSLAGSSGANVLTF
TRBV20-1	.	few	15	TRBJ1-2	TGCAGTGCTAGAGATTACACAGGGACGTTTTATGGCTACACCTTC	CSARDYTGTFYGYTF
TRBV24-1	.	few	18	TRBJ2-2	TGTGCCACCAGTGATTTCCTGCTAGGCCGCGGGGACACCGGGGAGCTGTTTTTT	CATSDFLLGRGDTGELFF
TRBV19	.	.	14	TRBJ2-7	TGTGCCAGTAGTATAAACGCCCGTCCCTACGAGCAGTACTTC	CASSINARPYEQYF
TRBV25-1	.	.	15	TRBJ2-1	TGTGCCAGCAGCCCACAGGTTAGGACCTACAATGAGCAGTTCTTC	CASSPQVRTYNEQFF
TRBV29-1	.	.	13	TRBJ2-1	TGCAGCGAGTACAGGGCGTCCTACAATGAGCAGTTCTTC	CSEYRASYNEQFF
TRBV12-3/TRBV12-4	.	few	14	TRBJ2-2	TGTGCCAGCAGTTTGGAGGGGATTACCGGGGAGCTGTTTTTT	CASSLEGITGELFF
TRBV10-2	TRBD2	many	11	TRBJ2-1	TGCGCCAGCAGTGAACTAGCGGCGCAGTTCTTC	CASSELAAQFF
TRBV11-3	TRBD1	few	14	TRBJ2-7	TGTGCCAGCAGCTTTTGGGACAGGGTCGACGAGCAGTACTTC	CASSFWDRVDEQYF
TRBV9	TRBD1	many	14	TRBJ1-1	TGTGCCAGCAGCGTCGGACAGGTGAACACTGAAGCTTTCTTT	CASSVGQVNTEAFF
TRBV12-3/TRBV12-4	.	many	12	TRBJ2-7	TGTGCCAGCAGTCCCCGAGTTCTCGAGCAGTACTTC	CASSPRVLEQYF
TRBV6-5	TRBD2	many	16	TRBJ2-2	TGTGCCAGCAGTTCGGGACTAGCGGTATTCACCGGGGAGCTGTTTTTT	CASSSGLAVFTGELFF
TRBV27	TRBD2	few	16	TRBJ2-3	TGTGCCAGCAGTTTCCAAGGGAGCGGGAGGAAAGATACGCAGTATTTT	CASSFQGSGRKDTQYF
TRBV29-1	.	many	13	TRBJ2-1	TGCAGCGTTGAACCCCACCACCGTCTGGAGCAGTTCTTC	CSVEPHHRLEQFF
TRBV6-2/TRBV6-3	.	.	19	TRBJ2-6	TGTGCCAGCAGTTACTCACCCGTGGGGGGGGCCTCTGGGGCCAACGTCCTGACTTTC	CASSYSPVGGASGANVLTF
TRBV12-3/TRBV12-4	.	few	12	TRBJ1-5	TGTGCCAGCCATTTGTCTGGGCAGCCCCAGCATTTT	CASHLSGQPQHF
TRBV7-8	.	.	18	TRBJ1-1	TGTGCCAGCAGCTTACTTACGGGACCCATCACCCCGAACGGTGAAGCTTTCTTT	CASSLLTGPITPNGEAFF
TRBV20-1	.	few	16	TRBJ1-6	TGCAGTGCTAGAGATACAGACAGCTCCTATAATTCACCCCTCCACTTT	CSARDTDSSYNSPLHF
TRBV7-9	TRBD1	.	15	TRBJ1-2	TGTGCCACATGGACAGGGGAAGGACTTATGTATGGCTACACCTTC	CATWTGEGLMYGYTF
TRBV9	TRBD2	few	15	TRBJ2-1	TGTGCCAGCAGCCCAAGGACTAGCGGGCACAATGAGCAGTTCTTC	CASSPRTSGHNEQFF
TRBV6-5	.	few	15	TRBJ2-7	TGTGCCAGCAGTTACTCCACTAGTGATGGTACCGAGCAGTACTTC	CASSYSTSDGTEQYF
TRBV29-1	.	few	17	TRBJ2-7	TGCAGCGTTGTCCGTTGGGCAGGGTCGGAGGCAGCCTACGAGCAGTACTTC	CSVVRWAGSEAAYEQYF
TRBV7-2	TRBD2	.	16	TRBJ2-7	TGTGCCAGCAGCTTAGAACGCGGACTAGCAGAGTACGAGCAGTACTTC	CASSLERGLAEYEQYF
TRBV6-5	.	.	12	TRBJ1-2	TGTGCCAGCAGCCCCGGAGGGAATGGCTACACCTTC	CASSPGGNGYTF